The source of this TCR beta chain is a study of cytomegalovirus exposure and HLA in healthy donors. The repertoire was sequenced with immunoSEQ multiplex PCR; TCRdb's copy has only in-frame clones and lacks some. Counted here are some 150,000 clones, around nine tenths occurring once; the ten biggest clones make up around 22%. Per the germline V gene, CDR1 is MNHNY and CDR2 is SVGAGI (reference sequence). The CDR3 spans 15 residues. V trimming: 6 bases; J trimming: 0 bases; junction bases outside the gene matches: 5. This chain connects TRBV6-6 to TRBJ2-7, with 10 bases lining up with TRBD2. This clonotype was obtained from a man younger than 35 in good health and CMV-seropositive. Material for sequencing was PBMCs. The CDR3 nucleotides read TGTGCCAGCAGCCGGACTAGCGGCAGCTCCTACGAGCAGTACTTC. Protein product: CASSRTSGSSYEQYF.